This T cell receptor (beta chain) was found in a study of molecular identifiers for immune sequencing clone quantification. Germline V gene lookup returns CDR1 MNHEY and CDR2 SMNVEV (reference sequence). The CDR3 is made up of 18 amino acids. J gave up 3 bases and V 1 base, and 13 bases lay outside the gene matches. Listed TCR primers and previously described methods were used for bulk TCR libraries. TCRdb reprocessed the PCR reads via MiXCR and lists one record per CDR3 protein. The table includes hundreds of thousands of distinct CDR3 sequences, about 25% detected once. V and J are TRBV27 and TRBJ2-3, with 7 bases identical to TRBD2. The clonotype was recovered from a human donor in good health. Some libraries in this study had Jurkat cell RNA spiked in. The sample taken for sequencing was naive CD8+ T cells from blood, with Jurkat cell RNA spiked in. The sample's subset: FACS-sorted CD8+CD4-CCR7+CD45RA+ naive T cells. CDR3 sequence reads: CASSLYVRGVEVTDTQYF. Written as DNA, the CDR3 is TGTGCCAGCAGTTTATACGTCCGGGGGGTGGAGGTAACAGATACGCAGTATTTT.